The rows below give T cell receptor beta chains drawn from one sample of a study of CD8+ T cells in alopecia areata. Libraries were prepared by immunoSEQ multiplex PCR; TCRdb keeps only in-frame clonotypes and omits some of them. The repertoire has about 250,000 clones, 67% of them found once; the top ten carry approximately 1.2%. The input for sequencing was CD4+ T cells sorted from blood, taken at week 0. The origin of the receptors is a human donor with alopecia areata. Each CDR3 is given with its conserved first and last residue. The order of the fields is V gene, clone size, J gene, D gene, CDR3 DNA, CDR3 protein. A D gene is named only where the DNA matches it firmly. Rows may omit the clone size; those that give it use once, few, many or a size class.

V: TRBV5-1
size: -
J: TRBJ2-5
D: -
DNA: TGCGCCAGCAGCTTGGCGTACCAAGAGACCCAGTACTTC
CDR3: CASSLAYQETQYF

V: TRBV7-2
size: -
J: TRBJ2-7
D: TRBD1
DNA: TGTGCCAGCAGCTTAGGGGGGACAGGGGTCCCCTACGAGCAGTACTTC
CDR3: CASSLGGTGVPYEQYF

V: TRBV5-1
size: -
J: TRBJ2-7
D: TRBD1
DNA: TGCGCCAGCAGCTTGTCGGACAGGGGGGACGAGCAGTACTTC
CDR3: CASSLSDRGDEQYF

V: TRBV29-1
size: -
J: TRBJ2-5
D: -
DNA: TGCAGCGTTGAAGGATTTAATTGGGGACTCCAAGAGACCCAGTACTTC
CDR3: CSVEGFNWGLQETQYF

V: TRBV2
size: few
J: TRBJ2-1
D: TRBD1
DNA: TGTGCCAGCAGGTCCGGGACAGGGATTTACGATGAGCAGTTCTTC
CDR3: CASRSGTGIYDEQFF

V: TRBV25-1
size: -
J: TRBJ1-1
D: -
DNA: TGTGCCAGCAACTCTGGCGGGGCCATGAACACTGAAGCTTTCTTT
CDR3: CASNSGGAMNTEAFF

V: TRBV6-8
size: -
J: TRBJ1-5
D: -
DNA: TGTGCCAGCAGGCCCCGGCCGGGACTCGAGGAAAGCAATCAGCCCCAGCATTTT
CDR3: CASRPRPGLEESNQPQHF

V: TRBV5-1
size: -
J: TRBJ1-4
D: TRBD1
DNA: TGCGCCAGCAGCTTATTACCAGGGGGAGGTGATGAAAAACTGTTTTTT
CDR3: CASSLLPGGGDEKLFF

V: TRBV5-1
size: -
J: TRBJ2-7
D: -
DNA: TGCGCCAGCAGCACCGGGGGGACATTCCGCGCGTCCGAGCAGTACTTC
CDR3: CASSTGGTFRASEQYF

V: TRBV5-1
size: once
J: TRBJ1-4
D: -
DNA: TGCGCCAGCAGCACAAAGGACACGTTGGGAGAAAAACTGTTTTTT
CDR3: CASSTKDTLGEKLFF

V: TRBV30
size: once
J: TRBJ1-5
D: -
DNA: TGTGCCTGGAGTCTGTCAGGGAATCAGCCCCAGCATTTT
CDR3: CAWSLSGNQPQHF

V: TRBV30
size: once
J: TRBJ1-6
D: -
DNA: TGTGCCTGGAGGTTTGGGGACACTCTTACACCCCTCCACTTT
CDR3: CAWRFGDTLTPLHF

V: TRBV30
size: -
J: TRBJ2-2
D: -
DNA: TGTGCCTGGAGTGTACTGTCTATCCACACCGGGGAGCTGTTTTTT
CDR3: CAWSVLSIHTGELFF

V: TRBV9
size: -
J: TRBJ2-7
D: -
DNA: TGTGCCAGCAGCGTAACCACAGGGTCTGTTAACGAGCAGTACTTC
CDR3: CASSVTTGSVNEQYF

V: TRBV30
size: -
J: TRBJ2-6
D: -
DNA: TGTGCCTGGAGTACTGGGTCCGGGGCCAACGTCCTGACTTTC
CDR3: CAWSTGSGANVLTF

V: TRBV9
size: -
J: TRBJ2-1
D: TRBD2
DNA: TGTGCCAGCAGCGTAAGCGGGGGCCGATACAATGAGCAGTTCTTC
CDR3: CASSVSGGRYNEQFF

V: TRBV30
size: -
J: TRBJ1-1
D: -
DNA: TGTGCCTGGACTCCTCCGTGGGGGGCTGAAGCTTTCTTT
CDR3: CAWTPPWGAEAFF

V: TRBV5-6
size: few
J: TRBJ2-4
D: -
DNA: TGTGCCAGCAGCTTGATTACTAGGAACATTCAGTACTTC
CDR3: CASSLITRNIQYF

V: TRBV29-1
size: -
J: TRBJ2-2
D: -
DNA: TGCAGCGTTTCTGGACAGTCAACCGGGGAGCTGTTTTTT
CDR3: CSVSGQSTGELFF

V: TRBV29-1
size: -
J: TRBJ2-2
D: TRBD2
DNA: TGCAGCGCTGGTCGGGGGGCGAACACCGGGGAGCTGTTTTTT
CDR3: CSAGRGANTGELFF

V: TRBV30
size: -
J: TRBJ1-6
D: TRBD1
DNA: TGTGCCTGGAGTGGGGACAGATCTACTTCACCCCTCCACTTT
CDR3: CAWSGDRSTSPLHF

V: TRBV30
size: -
J: TRBJ1-1
D: -
DNA: TGTGCCTGGAGTGAACGTACTGAAGCTTTCTTT
CDR3: CAWSERTEAFF